This T cell receptor (beta chain) originates from a study of T cell responses to AZD1222 COVID-19 vaccine. V was clipped by 1 base and J by 5 bases, with 11 bases between them. This CDR3 comprises 14 residues. Germline V lookup: CDR1 MDHEN, CDR2 SYDVKM. The method was immunoSEQ multiplex PCR; TCRdb's version includes in-frame clones alone and lacks a portion of them. The profile shows about 140,000 clones, around 91% of them singletons. This specimen was peripheral blood, taken on day 0 of AZD1222 vaccination. V gene TRBV28 combines with J gene TRBJ2-5, with D possibly being TRBD1 (5 bases). This receptor was obtained from an adult in good health. This CDR3 reads CASSLLAGRETQYF. CDR3 sequence (DNA): TGTGCCAGCAGTTTATTGGCAGGGCGGGAGACCCAGTACTTC.